This T cell receptor (beta chain) was identified during a study of blood T cell repertoires in COVID-19. The overall study: T cells, B-cell-depleted T cells, or PBMCs supplied cDNA or gDNA.

The protocol was immunoSEQ multiplex PCR, while the TCRdb copy is restricted to in-frame clones and leaves out a portion. Of over 200,000 clones detected, 86% appear once; the ten largest clones hold roughly 5.7%. V shed 5 bases and J 6 bases; nucleotides not matched to a gene: 9. The CDR3 runs 15 residues. The germline gives CDR1 SGHAT, CDR2 FQNNGV. The chain carries TRBV11-2 and TRBJ1-2; 10 bases map to TRBD1. Source material: peripheral blood. This TCR derives from a man older than 75 with acute or convalescent COVID-19. CDR3 protein: CASSPRAGTGDGYTF. The CDR3 bases are TGTGCCAGCAGCCCACGTGCCGGGACAGGGGATGGCTACACCTTC.